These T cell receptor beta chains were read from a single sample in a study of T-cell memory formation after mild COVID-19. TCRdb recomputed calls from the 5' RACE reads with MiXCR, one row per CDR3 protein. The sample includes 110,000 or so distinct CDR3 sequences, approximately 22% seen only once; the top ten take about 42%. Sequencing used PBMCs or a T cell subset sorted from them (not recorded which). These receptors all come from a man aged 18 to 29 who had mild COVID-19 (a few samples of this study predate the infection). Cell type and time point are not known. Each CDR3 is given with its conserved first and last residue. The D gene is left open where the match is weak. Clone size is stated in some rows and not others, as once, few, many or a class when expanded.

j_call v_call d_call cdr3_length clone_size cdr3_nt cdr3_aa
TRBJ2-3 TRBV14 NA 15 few TGTGCCAGCAGCCAGCCGGGGGCGATCACAGATACGCAGTATTTT CASSQPGAITDTQYF
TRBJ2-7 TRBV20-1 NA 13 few TGCAGTGCTAGAGATAGGCGGTCCTACGAGCAGTACTTC CSARDRRSYEQYF
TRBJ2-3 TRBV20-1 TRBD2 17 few TGCAGTGCTAGCGGACTTATAGCTAGCGGGGGTACAGATACGCAGTATTTT CSASGLIASGGTDTQYF
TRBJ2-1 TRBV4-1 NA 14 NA TGCGCCAGCAGCCAAGATTTCGGCTTGGGGGAGCAGTTCTTC CASSQDFGLGEQFF
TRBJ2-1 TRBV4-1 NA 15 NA TGCGCCAGCAGCCCCCTCTCCGGAGCGAGCAATGAGCAGTTCTTC CASSPLSGASNEQFF
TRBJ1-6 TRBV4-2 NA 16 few TGTGCCAGCAGCCTGGGCGGCCAGGGGTCTTCTTCACCCCTCCACTTT CASSLGGQGSSSPLHF
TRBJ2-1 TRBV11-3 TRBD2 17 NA TGTGCCAGCAGCTCCTCCGCACTAGCGGGGGCCCCTAATGAGCAGTTCTTC CASSSSALAGAPNEQFF
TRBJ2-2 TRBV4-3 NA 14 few TGCGCCAGCAGCCAAACGTCAGCGGCCGGGGAGCTGTTTTTT CASSQTSAAGELFF
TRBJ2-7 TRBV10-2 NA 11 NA TGCGCCAGCACTGGGAGCTACGAGCAGTACTTC CASTGSYEQYF
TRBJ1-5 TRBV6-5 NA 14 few TGTGCCACCGGCAACATGCAGGGGCACCAGCCCCAGCATTTT CATGNMQGHQPQHF
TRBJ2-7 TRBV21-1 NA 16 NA TGTGCCAGCAGCCCGGACGGGCGAAGGATCGACTACGAGAAGTACTTC CASSPDGRRIDYEKYF
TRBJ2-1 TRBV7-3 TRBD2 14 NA TGTGCCAGCAGCCCGGGACTAGCGGGGGATGAGCAGTTCTTC CASSPGLAGDEQFF
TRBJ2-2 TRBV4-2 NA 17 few TGTGCCAGCAGCCAAGATTCAGCGGGTTCAATCACCGGGGAGCTGTTTTTT CASSQDSAGSITGELFF
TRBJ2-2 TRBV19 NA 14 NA TGTGCCAGCAGGGGCGGGGGTTTAACCGGGGAGCTGTTTTTT CASRGGGLTGELFF
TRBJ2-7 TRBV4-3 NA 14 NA TGCGCCAGCAGCCAAGGGTCCAGGGAATACGAGCAGTACTTC CASSQGSREYEQYF
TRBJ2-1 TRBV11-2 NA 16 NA TGTGCCAGCAGCCCTCCGGGCCTTCCAGAGGTCAATGAGCAGTTCTTC CASSPPGLPEVNEQFF
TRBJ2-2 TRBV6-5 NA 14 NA TGTGCCAGCCACTCAGACCGTAACACCGGGGAGCTGTTTTTT CASHSDRNTGELFF
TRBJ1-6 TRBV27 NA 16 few TGTGCCAGCAGTTCGGCAGAGAGCTCCTATAATTCACCCCTCCACTTT CASSSAESSYNSPLHF
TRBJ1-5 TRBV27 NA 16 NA TGTGCCAGCAGTCACCGGGGGGGGGATAGCAATCAGCCCCAGCATTTT CASSHRGGDSNQPQHF
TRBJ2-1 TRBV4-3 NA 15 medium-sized TGCGCCAGCAGCGTCAGGGTGGGGGCCTACAATGAGCAGTTCTTC CASSVRVGAYNEQFF
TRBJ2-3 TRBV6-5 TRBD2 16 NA TGTGCCAGCAGTTACGAAGCGGGGGGGCCCACAGATACGCAGTATTTT CASSYEAGGPTDTQYF
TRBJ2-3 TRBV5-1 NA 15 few TGCGCCAGCAGCTCTACGTCGCGGGGCACAGATACGCAGTATTTT CASSSTSRGTDTQYF
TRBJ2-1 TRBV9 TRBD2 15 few TGTGCCAGCAGCGTAGATAGCGGGGGGTACAATGAGCAGTTCTTC CASSVDSGGYNEQFF
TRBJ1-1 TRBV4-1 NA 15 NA TGCGCCAGCAGCCCCTTCCCCGGGGGGAACACTGAAGCTTTCTTT CASSPFPGGNTEAFF
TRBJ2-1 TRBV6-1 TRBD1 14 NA TGTGCCAGCGTGACAGGGAACTCCTACAATGAGCAGTTCTTC CASVTGNSYNEQFF
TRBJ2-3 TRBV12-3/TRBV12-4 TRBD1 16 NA TGTGCCAGCACCCCCGGGACAGCACGAAGCACAGATACGCAGTATTTT CASTPGTARSTDTQYF
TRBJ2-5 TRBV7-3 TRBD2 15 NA TGTGCCAGCAGCCCCCTGGGCGGGGGTCAAGAGACCCAGTACTTC CASSPLGGGQETQYF
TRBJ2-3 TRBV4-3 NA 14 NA TGCGCCAGCAGCCAAGATTCGGGGTCTAATACGCAGTATTTT CASSQDSGSNTQYF
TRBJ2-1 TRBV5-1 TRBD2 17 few TGCGCCAGCAGCTTTTGGACTAGCGGTAGCTCCTACAATGAGCAGTTCTTC CASSFWTSGSSYNEQFF
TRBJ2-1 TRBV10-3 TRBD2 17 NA TGTGCCATCAGTGAGTCCCTGGGACTAGCGGGGGAAGATGAGCAGTTCTTC CAISESLGLAGEDEQFF
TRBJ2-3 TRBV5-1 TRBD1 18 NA TGCGCCAGCAGCCTCCCTCCTCGGCCGGGACAGGGAACAGATACGCAGTATTTT CASSLPPRPGQGTDTQYF
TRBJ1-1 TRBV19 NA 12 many TGTGCCAGTAGTTTAGGGGTGGCTGAAGCTTTCTTT CASSLGVAEAFF
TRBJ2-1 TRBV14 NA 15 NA TGTGCCAGCAGTCCGACATGGAGCATTTACAATGAGCAGTTCTTC CASSPTWSIYNEQFF
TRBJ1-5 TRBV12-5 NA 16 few TGTGCTAGTGGTTTGGTCGAACCGAAGGGCAATCAGCCCCAGCATTTT CASGLVEPKGNQPQHF
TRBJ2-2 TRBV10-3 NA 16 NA TGTGCCATCAGTGAGTCTAACAGGGCGGACACCGGGGAGCTGTTTTTT CAISESNRADTGELFF
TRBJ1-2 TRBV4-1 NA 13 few TGCGCCAGCAGCCAGAGACCTTACTATGGCTACACCTTC CASSQRPYYGYTF
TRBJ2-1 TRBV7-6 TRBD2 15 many TGTGCCAGCAGTCACAGCGGGGGGAGCTACAATGAGCAGTTCTTC CASSHSGGSYNEQFF
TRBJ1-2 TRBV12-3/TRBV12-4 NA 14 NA TGTGCCAGCAGCCCCGCAGGAAACCTCTATGGCTACACCTTC CASSPAGNLYGYTF
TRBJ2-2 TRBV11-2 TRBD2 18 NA TGTGCCAGCAGCTTAGATGGGACTAGCCTTCGGGGGGCCGGGGAGCTGTTTTTT CASSLDGTSLRGAGELFF
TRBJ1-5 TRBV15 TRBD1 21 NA TGTGCCACCAGCGGAATAACCGGGACAGGGTATTCAGGGTTTAGCAATCAGCCCCAGCATTTT CATSGITGTGYSGFSNQPQHF
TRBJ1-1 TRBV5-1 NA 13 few TGCGCCAGCAGCTACTGGGTGGACACTGAAGCTTTCTTT CASSYWVDTEAFF
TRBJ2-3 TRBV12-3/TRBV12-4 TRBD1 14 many TGTGCCAGCAGTTACGGGACAGGGACAGATACGCAGTATTTT CASSYGTGTDTQYF
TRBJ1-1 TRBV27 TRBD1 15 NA TGTGCGAGTCACAGGGCAGGGGGGATCGTCACTGAAGCTTTCTTT CASHRAGGIVTEAFF
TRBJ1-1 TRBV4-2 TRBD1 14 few TGTGCCAGCAGCCAAGGACAGGGAGGCACTGAAGCTTTCTTT CASSQGQGGTEAFF
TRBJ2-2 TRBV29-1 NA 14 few TGCAGCGTTGATGAGGCTGCGGGGACCGGGGAGCTGTTTTTT CSVDEAAGTGELFF
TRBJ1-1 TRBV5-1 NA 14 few TGCGCCAGCAGCTTGGACCAGGGTGAGAGGGATGCTTTCTTT CASSLDQGERDAFF
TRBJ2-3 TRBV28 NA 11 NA TGTGCCAGCAGTTGGGGCCAAGAGCAGTATTTT CASSWGQEQYF
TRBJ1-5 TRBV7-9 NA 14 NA TGTGCCAGCAGCTTAGACGGGGGGCGTCAGCCCCAGCATTTT CASSLDGGRQPQHF
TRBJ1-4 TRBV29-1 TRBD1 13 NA TGCAGCGTTCAGACAGGGTTGGAGGAAAAACTGTTTTTT CSVQTGLEEKLFF
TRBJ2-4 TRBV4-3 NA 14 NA TGCGCCAGCAGCCAAGAGAGGGGGGCGAACATTCAGTACTTC CASSQERGANIQYF
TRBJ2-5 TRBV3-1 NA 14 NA TGTGCCAGCAGCCAAGAGAACATGGAGGAGACCCAGTACTTC CASSQENMEETQYF
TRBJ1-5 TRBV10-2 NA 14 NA TGCGCCAGCAGTGATTCACAGGAGAACTGGCCCCAGCATTTT CASSDSQENWPQHF
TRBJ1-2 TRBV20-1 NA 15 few TGCAGTGCTAGAGATCCCGCGACAGCTAACTATGGCTACACCTTC CSARDPATANYGYTF
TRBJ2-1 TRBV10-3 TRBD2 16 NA TGTGCCATCAGTCCCACTTATGGACTAGTGTCGGTTGAGCAGTTCTTC CAISPTYGLVSVEQFF
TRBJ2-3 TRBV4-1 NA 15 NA TGCGCCAGCAGCCAAGAGGGGGTTTTAGCAGATACGCAGTATTTT CASSQEGVLADTQYF
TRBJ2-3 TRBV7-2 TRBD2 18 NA TGTGCCAGCAGCCGACCCGCGGGGGGCTCCAGCCTCGGACATACGCAGTATTTT CASSRPAGGSSLGHTQYF
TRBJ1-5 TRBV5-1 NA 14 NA TGCGCCAGCAGCTTGGATAACTTAAATCAGCCCCAGCATTTT CASSLDNLNQPQHF